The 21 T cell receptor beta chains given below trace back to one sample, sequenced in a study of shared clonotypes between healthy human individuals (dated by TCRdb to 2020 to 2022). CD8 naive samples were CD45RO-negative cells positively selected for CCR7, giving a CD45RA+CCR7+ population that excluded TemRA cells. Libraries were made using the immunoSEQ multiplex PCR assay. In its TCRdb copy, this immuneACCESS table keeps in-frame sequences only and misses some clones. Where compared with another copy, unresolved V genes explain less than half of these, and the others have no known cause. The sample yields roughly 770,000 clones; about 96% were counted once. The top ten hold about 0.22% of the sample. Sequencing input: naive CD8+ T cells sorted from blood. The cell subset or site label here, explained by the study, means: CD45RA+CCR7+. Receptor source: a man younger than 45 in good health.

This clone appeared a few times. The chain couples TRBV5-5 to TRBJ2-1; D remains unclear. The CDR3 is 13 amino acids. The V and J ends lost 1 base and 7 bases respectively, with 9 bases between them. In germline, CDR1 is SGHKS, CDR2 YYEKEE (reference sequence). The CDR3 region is CASSLRSGNEQFF. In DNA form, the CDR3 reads TGTGCCAGCAGCTTGCGGTCTGGGAATGAGCAGTTCTTC.

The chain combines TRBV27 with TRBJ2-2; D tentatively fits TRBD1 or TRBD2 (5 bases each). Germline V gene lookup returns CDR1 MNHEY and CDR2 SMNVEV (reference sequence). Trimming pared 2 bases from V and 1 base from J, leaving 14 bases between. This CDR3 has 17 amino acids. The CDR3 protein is CASSLGTDPLNTGELFF. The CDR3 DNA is TGTGCCAGCAGTTTAGGGACGGACCCCTTGAACACCGGGGAGCTGTTTTTT.

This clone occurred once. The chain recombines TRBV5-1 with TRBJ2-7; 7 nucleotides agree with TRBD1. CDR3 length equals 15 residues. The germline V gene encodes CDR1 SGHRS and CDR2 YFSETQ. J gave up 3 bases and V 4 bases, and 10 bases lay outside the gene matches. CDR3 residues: CASSHPTGAYYEQYF. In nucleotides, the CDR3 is TGCGCCAGCAGCCACCCCACAGGGGCATACTACGAGCAGTACTTC.

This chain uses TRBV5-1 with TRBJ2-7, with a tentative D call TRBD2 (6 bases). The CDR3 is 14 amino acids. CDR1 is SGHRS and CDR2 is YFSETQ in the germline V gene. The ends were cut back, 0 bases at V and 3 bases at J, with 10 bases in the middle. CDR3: CASSLAGTLYEQYF. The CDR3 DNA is TGCGCCAGCAGCTTGGCAGGGACTCTCTACGAGCAGTACTTC.

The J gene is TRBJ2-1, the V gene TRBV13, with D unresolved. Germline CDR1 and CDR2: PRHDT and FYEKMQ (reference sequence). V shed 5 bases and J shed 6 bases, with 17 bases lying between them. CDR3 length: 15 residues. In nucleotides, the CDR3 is TGTGCCAGCAGCCACACCGGGCCCGGGTTCAATGAGCAGTTCTTC. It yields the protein CASSHTGPGFNEQFF.

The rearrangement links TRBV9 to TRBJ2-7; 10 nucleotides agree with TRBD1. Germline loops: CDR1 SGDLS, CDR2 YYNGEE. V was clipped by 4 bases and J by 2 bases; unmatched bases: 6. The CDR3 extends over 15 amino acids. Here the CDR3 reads CASSPGGTGAYEQYF. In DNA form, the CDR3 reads TGTGCCAGCAGCCCCGGCGGGACAGGGGCCTACGAGCAGTACTTC.

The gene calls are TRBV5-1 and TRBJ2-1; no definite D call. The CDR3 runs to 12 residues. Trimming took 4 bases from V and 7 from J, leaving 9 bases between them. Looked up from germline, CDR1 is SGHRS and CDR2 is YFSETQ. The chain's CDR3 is CASSVGRNEQFF. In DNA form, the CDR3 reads TGCGCCAGCAGCGTAGGTAGGAATGAGCAGTTCTTC.

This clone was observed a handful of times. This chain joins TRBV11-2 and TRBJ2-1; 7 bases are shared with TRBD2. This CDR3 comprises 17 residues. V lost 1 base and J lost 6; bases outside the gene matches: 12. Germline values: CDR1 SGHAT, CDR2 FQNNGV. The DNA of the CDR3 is TGTGCCAGCAGCTTAGGACCTGGTGCGGGAGTTGTCAATGAGCAGTTCTTC. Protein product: CASSLGPGAGVVNEQFF. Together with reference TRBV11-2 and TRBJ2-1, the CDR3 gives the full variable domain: EAGVAQSPRYKIIEKRQSVAFWCNPISGHATLYWYQQILGQGPKLLIQFQNNGVVDDSQLPKDRFSAERLKGVDSTLKIQPAKLEDSAVYLCASSLGPGAGVVNEQFFGPGTRLTVL.

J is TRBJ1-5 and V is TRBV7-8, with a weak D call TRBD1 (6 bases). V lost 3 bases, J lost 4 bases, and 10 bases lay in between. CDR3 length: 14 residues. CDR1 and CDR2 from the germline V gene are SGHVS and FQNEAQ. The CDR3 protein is CASSLGASNQPQHF. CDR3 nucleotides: TGTGCCAGCAGCTTGGGGGCAAGTAATCAGCCCCAGCATTTT.

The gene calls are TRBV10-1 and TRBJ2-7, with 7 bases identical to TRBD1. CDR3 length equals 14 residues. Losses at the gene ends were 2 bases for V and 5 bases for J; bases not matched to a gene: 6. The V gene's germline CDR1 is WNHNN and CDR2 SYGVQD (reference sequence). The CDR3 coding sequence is TGCGCCAGCAGTGAGATGGGACAGACCAACGAGCAGTACTTC. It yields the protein CASSEMGQTNEQYF.

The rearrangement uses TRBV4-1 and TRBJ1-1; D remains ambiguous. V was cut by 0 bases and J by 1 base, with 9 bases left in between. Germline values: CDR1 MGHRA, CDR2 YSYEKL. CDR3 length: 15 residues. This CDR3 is CASSQETGGNTEAFF. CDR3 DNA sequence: TGCGCCAGCAGCCAAGAGACCGGCGGGAACACTGAAGCTTTCTTT.

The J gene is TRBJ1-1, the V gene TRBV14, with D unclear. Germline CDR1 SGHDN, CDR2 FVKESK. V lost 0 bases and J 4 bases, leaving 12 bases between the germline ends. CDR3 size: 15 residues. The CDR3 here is CASSQDREAATEAFF. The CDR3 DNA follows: TGTGCCAGCAGCCAAGATCGGGAGGCGGCCACTGAAGCTTTCTTT.

The CDR3 DNA reads TGTGCCAGCACCCGTGACAAACTAGCAGCCGGCACAGATACGCAGTATTTT. It encodes CASTRDKLAAGTDTQYF. The chain is built from TRBV11-2 and TRBJ2-3, with D possibly matching TRBD2 (6 bases). Deletions cut 7 bases from V and 1 base from J, with 21 bases between. The germline gives CDR1 SGHAT, CDR2 FQNNGV. The CDR3 runs to 17 residues.

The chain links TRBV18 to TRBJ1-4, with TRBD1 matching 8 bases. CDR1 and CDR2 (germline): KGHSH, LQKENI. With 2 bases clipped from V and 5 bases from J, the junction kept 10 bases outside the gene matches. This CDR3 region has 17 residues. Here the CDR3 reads CASSPEERTGKNEKLFF. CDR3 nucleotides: TGTGCCAGCTCACCAGAGGAACGGACAGGGAAAAATGAAAAACTGTTTTTT.

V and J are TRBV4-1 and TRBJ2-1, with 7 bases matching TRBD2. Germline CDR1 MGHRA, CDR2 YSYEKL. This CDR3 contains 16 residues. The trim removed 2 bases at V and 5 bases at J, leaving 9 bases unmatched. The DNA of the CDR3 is TGCGCCAGCAGCCAATTCCCTAGCGGAGCCAACAATGAGCAGTTCTTC. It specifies CASSQFPSGANNEQFF.

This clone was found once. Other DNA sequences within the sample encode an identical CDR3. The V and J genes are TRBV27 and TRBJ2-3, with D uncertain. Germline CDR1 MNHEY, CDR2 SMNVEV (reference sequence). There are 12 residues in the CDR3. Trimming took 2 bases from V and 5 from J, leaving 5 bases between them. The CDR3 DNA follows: TGTGCCAGCAGTTTACCCGGAGATACGCAGTATTTT. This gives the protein CASSLPGDTQYF.

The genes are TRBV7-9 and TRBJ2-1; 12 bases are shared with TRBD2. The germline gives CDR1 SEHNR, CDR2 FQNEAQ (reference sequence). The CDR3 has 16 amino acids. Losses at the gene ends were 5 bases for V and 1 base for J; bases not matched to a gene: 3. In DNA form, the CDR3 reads TGTGCCAGCAGCAAGACTAGCGGGAGATCCTACAATGAGCAGTTCTTC. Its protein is CASSKTSGRSYNEQFF.

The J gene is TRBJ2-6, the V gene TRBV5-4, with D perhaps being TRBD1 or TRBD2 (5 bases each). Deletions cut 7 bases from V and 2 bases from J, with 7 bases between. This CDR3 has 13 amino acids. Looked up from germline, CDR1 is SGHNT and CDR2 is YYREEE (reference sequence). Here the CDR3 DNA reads TGTGCCAGCGGGGGACCTGGGGCCAACGTCCTGACTTTC. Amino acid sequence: CASGGPGANVLTF.

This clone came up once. The CDR3 DNA reads TGCGCCAGCAGCCCGGGACTAGTAGACGAGCAGTACTTC. Amino acids: CASSPGLVDEQYF. The chain is built from TRBV4-1 and TRBJ2-7; 8 bases align to TRBD2. J lost 5 bases, V lost 4 bases, and 4 bases had no gene match. Per the germline V gene, CDR1 is MGHRA and CDR2 is YSYEKL. The CDR3 contains 13 residues.

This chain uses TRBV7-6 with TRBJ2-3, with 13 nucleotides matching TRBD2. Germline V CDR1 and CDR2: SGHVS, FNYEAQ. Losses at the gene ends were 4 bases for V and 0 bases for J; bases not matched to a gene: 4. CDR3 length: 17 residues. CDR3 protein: CASSSGTSGTSTDTQYF. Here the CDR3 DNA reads TGTGCCAGCAGCTCCGGGACTAGCGGGACTAGCACAGATACGCAGTATTTT. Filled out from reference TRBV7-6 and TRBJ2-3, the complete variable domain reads GAGVSQSPRYKVTKRGQDVALRCDPISGHVSLYWYRQALGQGPEFLTYFNYEAQQDKSGLPNDRFSAERPEGSISTLTIQRTEQRDSAMYRCASSSGTSGTSTDTQYFGPGTRLTVL.

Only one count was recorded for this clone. Here the CDR3 reads CATSRGGGYNGGNEQFF. For the CDR3, the DNA is TGTGCCACCAGCAGAGGGGGCGGGTACAATGGAGGCAATGAGCAGTTCTTC. The J gene is TRBJ2-1, the V gene TRBV15, with D perhaps assigned TRBD1 or TRBD2 (5 bases each). The V gene's germline CDR1 is LNHNV and CDR2 YYDKDF (reference sequence). V was shortened by 1 base and J by 6 bases, with 19 bases between the two germline ends. This CDR3 has 17 amino acids.